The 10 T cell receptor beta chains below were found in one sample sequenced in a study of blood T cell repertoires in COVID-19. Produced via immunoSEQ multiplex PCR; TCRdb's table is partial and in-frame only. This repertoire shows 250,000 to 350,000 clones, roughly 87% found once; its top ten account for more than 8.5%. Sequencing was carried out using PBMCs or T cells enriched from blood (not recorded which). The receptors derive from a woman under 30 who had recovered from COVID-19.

The CDR3 region is CASSQDHGPQHF. The CDR3 bases are TGTGCCAGCAGCCAAGACCACGGGCCCCAGCATTTT. The J gene is TRBJ1-5, the V gene TRBV14; D remains unclear. Trimming left V 0 bases short and J 9 bases short, with 6 bases between. CDR1 is SGHDN and CDR2 is FVKESK in the germline V gene. CDR3 size: 12 residues.

The CDR3 loop reads CASSQQLAPTDTQYF. In DNA form, the CDR3 reads TGCGCCAGCAGCCAGCAACTTGCGCCCACAGATACGCAGTATTTT. The chain has TRBV4-3 and TRBJ2-3; D call uncertain. Trimming pared 3 bases from V and 2 bases from J, leaving 12 bases between. Germline values: CDR1 LGHNA, CDR2 YSLEER. The CDR3 has 15 amino acids.

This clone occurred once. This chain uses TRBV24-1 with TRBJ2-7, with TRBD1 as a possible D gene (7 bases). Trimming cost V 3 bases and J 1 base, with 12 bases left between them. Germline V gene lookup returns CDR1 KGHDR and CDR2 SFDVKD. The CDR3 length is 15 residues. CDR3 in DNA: TGTGCCACCAGTGATGGACAGGCGGGGTCCTACGAGCAGTACTTC. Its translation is CATSDGQAGSYEQYF.

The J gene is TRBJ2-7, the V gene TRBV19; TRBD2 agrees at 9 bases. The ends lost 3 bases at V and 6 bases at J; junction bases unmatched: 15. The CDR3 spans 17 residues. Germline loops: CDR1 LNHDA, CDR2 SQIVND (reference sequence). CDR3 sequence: CASSIPLPGLAISEQYF. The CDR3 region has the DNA TGTGCCAGTAGTATCCCCCTGCCGGGACTAGCTATCTCCGAGCAGTACTTC. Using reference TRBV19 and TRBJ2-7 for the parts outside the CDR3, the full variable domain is DGGITQSPKYLFRKEGQNVTLSCEQNLNHDAMYWYRQDPGQGLRLIYYSQIVNDFQKGDIAEGYSVSREKKESFPLTVTSAQKNPTAFYLCASSIPLPGLAISEQYFGPGTRLTVT.

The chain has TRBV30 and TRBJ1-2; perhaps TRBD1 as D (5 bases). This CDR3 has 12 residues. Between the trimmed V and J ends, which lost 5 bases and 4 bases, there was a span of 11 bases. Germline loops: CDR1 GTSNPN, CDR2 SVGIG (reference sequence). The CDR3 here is CAWGGVGYGYTF. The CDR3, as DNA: TGTGCCTGGGGGGGAGTCGGCTATGGCTACACCTTC. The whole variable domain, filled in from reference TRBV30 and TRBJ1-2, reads SQTIHQWPATLVQPVGSPLSLECTVEGTSNPNLYWYRQAAGRGLQLLFYSVGIGQISSEVPQNLSASRPQDRQFILSSKKLLLSDSGFYLCAWGGVGYGYTFGSGTRLTVV.

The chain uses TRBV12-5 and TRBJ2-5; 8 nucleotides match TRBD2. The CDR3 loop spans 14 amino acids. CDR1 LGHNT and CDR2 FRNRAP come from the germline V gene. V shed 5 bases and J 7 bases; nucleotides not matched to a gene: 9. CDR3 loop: CASGPGLEEGTQYF. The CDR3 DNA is TGTGCTAGTGGTCCGGGACTAGAAGAAGGGACCCAGTACTTC.

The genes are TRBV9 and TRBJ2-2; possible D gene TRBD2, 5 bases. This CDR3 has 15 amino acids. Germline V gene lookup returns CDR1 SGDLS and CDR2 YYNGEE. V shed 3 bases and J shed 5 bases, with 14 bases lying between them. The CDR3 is CASSETRARTGELFF. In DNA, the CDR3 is TGTGCCAGCAGCGAAACGAGGGCGAGGACCGGGGAGCTGTTTTTT.

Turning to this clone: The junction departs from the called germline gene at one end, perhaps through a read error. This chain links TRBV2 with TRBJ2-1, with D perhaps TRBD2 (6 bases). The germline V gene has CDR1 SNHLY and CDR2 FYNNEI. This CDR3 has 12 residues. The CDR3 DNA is TGTGCCATCTGGGACTCCAACAATGAGCAGTTCTTC. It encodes CAIWDSNNEQFF. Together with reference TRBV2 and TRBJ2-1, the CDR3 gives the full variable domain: EPEVTQTPSHQVTQMGQEVILRCVPISNHLYFYWYRQILGQKVEFLVSFYNNEISEKSEIFDDQFSVERPDGSNFTLKIRSTKLEDSAMYFCAIWDSNNEQFFGPGTRLTVL.

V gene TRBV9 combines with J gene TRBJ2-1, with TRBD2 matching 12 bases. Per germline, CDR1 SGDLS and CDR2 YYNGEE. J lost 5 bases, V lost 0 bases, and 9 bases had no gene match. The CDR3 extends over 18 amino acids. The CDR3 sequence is CASSVVGSSGGADNEQFF. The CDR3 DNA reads TGTGCCAGCAGCGTAGTTGGGTCTAGCGGGGGGGCCGACAATGAGCAGTTCTTC.

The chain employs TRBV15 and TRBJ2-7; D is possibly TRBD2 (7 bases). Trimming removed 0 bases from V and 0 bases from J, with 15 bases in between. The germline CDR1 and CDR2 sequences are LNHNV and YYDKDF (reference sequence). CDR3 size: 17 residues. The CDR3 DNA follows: TGTGCCACCAGCAGAGATTTAGGTCGGGGGGCCTCCTACGAGCAGTACTTC. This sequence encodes CATSRDLGRGASYEQYF.